What follows describes a single T cell receptor (beta chain). What it binds is unknown. Sequencing was performed with immunoSEQ multiplex PCR; in TCRdb, only in-frame clones are kept and a portion is missing. The data contain tens of thousands of clones, about 78% of them seen just once; the ten biggest clones take up 10%. The data stem from a study of vaccination effects on CD4 cells after COVID-19. Pools of viral peptides were used by the ViraFEST assay to expand antigen-specific CD4+ T cells ahead of sequencing. The culture ran for about 10 days, and then CD4+ T cells were isolated. No vaccinee had earlier SARS-CoV-2 infection, and nucleocapsid antibodies were negative. Wells containing a few million PBMC each were cultured with approximately 9.2 IU/ml IL-2 and approximately 10 ug/ml peptides. Half-medium exchanges with IL-2 medium took place on days 3 and 7. The study's findings and limits: Among infection- and vaccine-induced clones, marked clonal contraction occurred late after vaccination. Vaccine-induced clones in healthy vaccinees cross-reacted with common cold coronaviruses in only 1 of 255 cases.

This TCR came from a human donor who received a COVID-19 vaccine. The sequences come from CD4+ T cells from PBMCs cultured with SARS-CoV-2 spike peptides, collected before COVID-19 vaccination.

As DNA, the CDR3 is TGTGCCTCCTGGGACCAGGGAAACACCATATATTTT. It specifies CASWDQGNTIYF. J is TRBJ1-3 and V is TRBV3-1 (or the pseudogene TRBV3-2); possible D gene TRBD1, 5 bases. This CDR3 contains 12 residues. Germline CDR1 and CDR2: LGHDT and YNNKEL (reference sequence). Trimming stripped 11 bases from V and 4 bases from J, with 12 bases between.